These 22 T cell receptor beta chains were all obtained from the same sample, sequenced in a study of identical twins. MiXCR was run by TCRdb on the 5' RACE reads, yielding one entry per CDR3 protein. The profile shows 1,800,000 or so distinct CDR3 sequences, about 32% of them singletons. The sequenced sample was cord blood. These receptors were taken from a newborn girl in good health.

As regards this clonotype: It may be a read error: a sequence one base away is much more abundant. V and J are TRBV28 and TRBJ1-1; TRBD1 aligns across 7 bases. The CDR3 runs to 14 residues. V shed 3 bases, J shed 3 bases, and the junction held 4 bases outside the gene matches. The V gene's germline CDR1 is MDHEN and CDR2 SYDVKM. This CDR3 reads CASSFQGEDTEAFF. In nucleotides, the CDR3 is TGTGCCAGCAGTTTTCAGGGGGAGGACACTGAAGCTTTCTTT.

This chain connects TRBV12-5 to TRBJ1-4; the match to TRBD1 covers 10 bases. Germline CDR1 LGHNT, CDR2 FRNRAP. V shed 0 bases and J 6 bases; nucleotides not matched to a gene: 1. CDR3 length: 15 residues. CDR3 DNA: TGTGCTAGTGGTTTGGTAGGGACAGGGGATGAAAAACTGTTTTTT. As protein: CASGLVGTGDEKLFF.

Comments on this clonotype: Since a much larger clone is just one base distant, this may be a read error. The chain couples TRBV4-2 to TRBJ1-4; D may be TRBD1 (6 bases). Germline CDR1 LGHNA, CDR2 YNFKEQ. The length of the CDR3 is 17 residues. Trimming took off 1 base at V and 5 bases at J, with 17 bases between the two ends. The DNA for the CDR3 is TGTGCCAGCAGCCAAGTCCATCGGGACAAAGAAAATGAAAAACTGTTTTTT. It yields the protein CASSQVHRDKENEKLFF.

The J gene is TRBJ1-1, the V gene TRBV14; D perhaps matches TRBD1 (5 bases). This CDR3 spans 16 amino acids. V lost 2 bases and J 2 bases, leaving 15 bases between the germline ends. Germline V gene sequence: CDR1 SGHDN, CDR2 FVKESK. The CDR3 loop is CASSQPSGAGNTEAFF. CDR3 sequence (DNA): TGTGCCAGCAGCCAACCCTCCGGGGCTGGAAACACTGAAGCTTTCTTT.

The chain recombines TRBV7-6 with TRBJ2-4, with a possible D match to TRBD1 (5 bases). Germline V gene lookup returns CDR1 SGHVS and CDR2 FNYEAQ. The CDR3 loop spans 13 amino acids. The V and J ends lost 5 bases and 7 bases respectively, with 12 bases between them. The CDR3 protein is CASSPIGHNIQYF. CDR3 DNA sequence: TGTGCCAGCAGCCCGATAGGACACAACATTCAGTACTTC.

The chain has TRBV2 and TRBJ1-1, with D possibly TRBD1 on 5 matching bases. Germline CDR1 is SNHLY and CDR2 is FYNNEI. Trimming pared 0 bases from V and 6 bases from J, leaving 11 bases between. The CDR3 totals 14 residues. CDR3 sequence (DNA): TGTGCCAGCAGTGAAGCCCCAGGGAGAGCTGAAGCTTTCTTT. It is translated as CASSEAPGRAEAFF.

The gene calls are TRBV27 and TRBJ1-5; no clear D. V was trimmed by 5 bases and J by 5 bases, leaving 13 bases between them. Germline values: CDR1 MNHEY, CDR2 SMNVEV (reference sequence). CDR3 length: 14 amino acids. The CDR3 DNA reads TGTGCCAGCAGTGATACCAGGTTCCATCAGCCCCAGCATTTT. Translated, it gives CASSDTRFHQPQHF.

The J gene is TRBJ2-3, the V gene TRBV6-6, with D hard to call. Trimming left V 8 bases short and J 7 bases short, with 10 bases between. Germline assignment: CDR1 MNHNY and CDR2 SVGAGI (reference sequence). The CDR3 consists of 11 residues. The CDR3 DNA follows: TGTGCCAGCGCTAGTGGGTATACGCAGTATTTT. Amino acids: CASASGYTQYF.

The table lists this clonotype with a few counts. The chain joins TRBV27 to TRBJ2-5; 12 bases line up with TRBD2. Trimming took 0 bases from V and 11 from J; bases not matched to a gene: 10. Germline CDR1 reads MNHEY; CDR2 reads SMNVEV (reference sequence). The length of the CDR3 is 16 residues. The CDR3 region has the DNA TGTGCCAGCAGTTTATCGACTAGCGGGAGAGCAAATGAGCAGTACTTC. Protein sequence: CASSLSTSGRANEQYF.

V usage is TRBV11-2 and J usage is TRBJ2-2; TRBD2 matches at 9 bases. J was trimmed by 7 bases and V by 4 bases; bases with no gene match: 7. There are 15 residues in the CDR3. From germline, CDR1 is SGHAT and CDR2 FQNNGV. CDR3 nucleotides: TGTGCCAGCAGCTCCGTAGCGGGAGCTCACGGGGAGCTGTTTTTT. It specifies CASSSVAGAHGELFF.

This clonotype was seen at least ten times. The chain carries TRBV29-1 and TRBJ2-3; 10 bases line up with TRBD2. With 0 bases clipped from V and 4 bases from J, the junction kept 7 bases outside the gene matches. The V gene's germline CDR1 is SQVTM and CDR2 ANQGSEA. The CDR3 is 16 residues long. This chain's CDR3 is CSVEDRASGRSDTQYF. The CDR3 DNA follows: TGCAGCGTTGAAGATCGGGCTAGCGGGAGATCAGATACGCAGTATTTT.

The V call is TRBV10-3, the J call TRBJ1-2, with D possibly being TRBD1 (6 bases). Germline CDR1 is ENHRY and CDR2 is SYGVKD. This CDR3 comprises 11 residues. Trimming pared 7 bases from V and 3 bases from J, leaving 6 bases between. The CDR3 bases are TGTGCCATCACAGGGGACTATGGCTACACCTTC. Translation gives CAITGDYGYTF.

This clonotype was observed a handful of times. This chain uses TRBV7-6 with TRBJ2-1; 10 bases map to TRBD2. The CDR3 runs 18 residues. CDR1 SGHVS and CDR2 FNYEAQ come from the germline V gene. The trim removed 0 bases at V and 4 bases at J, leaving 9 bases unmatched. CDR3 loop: CASSLAAGGPEAYNEQFF. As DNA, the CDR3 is TGTGCCAGCAGCTTAGCAGCGGGGGGGCCTGAGGCATACAATGAGCAGTTCTTC.

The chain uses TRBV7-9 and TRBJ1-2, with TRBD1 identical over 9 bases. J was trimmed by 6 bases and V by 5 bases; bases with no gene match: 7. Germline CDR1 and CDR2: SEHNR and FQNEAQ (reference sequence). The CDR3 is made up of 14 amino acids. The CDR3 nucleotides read TGTGCCAGCAGCGACAGGACAGGGGAGGATGGCTACACCTTC. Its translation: CASSDRTGEDGYTF. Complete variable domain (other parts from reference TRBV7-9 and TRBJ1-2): DTGVSQNPRHKITKRGQNVTFRCDPISEHNRLYWYRQTLGQGPEFLTYFQNEAQLEKSRLLSDRFSAERPKGSFSTLEIQRTEQGDSAMYLCASSDRTGEDGYTFGSGTRLTVV.

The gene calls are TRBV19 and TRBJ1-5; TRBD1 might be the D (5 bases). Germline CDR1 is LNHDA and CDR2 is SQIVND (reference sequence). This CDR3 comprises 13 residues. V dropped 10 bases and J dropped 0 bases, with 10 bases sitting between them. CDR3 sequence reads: CATRQTSNQPQHF. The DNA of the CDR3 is TGTGCCACCCGACAGACTAGCAATCAGCCCCAGCATTTT. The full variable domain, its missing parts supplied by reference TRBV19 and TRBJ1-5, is DGGITQSPKYLFRKEGQNVTLSCEQNLNHDAMYWYRQDPGQGLRLIYYSQIVNDFQKGDIAEGYSVSREKKESFPLTVTSAQKNPTAFYLCATRQTSNQPQHFGDGTRLSIL.

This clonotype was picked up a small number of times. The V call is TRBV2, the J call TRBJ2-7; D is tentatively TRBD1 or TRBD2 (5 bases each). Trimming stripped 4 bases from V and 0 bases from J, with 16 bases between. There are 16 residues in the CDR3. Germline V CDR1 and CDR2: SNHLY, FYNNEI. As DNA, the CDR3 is TGTGCCAGCAGTGCGGATCCGGGACGAAACTCCTACGAGCAGTACTTC. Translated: CASSADPGRNSYEQYF.

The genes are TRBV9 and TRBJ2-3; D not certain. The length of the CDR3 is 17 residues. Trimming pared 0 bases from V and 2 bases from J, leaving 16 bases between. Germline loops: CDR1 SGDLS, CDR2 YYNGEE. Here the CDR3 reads CASSVGVAGATTDTQYF. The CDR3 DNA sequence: TGTGCCAGCAGCGTAGGGGTAGCCGGCGCTACCACAGATACGCAGTATTTT.

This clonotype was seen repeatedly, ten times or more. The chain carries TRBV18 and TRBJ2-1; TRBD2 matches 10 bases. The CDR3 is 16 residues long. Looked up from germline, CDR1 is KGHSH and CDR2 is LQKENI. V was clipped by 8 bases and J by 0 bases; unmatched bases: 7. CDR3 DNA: TGTGCCAGCAGCCCTCGGACTAGCGGCTCCTACAATGAGCAGTTCTTC. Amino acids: CASSPRTSGSYNEQFF.

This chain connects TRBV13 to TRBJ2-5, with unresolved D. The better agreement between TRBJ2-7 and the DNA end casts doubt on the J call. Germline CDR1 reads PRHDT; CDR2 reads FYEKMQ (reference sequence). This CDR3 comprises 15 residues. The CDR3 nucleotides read TGTGCCAGCAGCTTAGGCTATGGAATGGCTCGCGAGCAGTACTTC. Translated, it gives CASSLGYGMAREQYF.

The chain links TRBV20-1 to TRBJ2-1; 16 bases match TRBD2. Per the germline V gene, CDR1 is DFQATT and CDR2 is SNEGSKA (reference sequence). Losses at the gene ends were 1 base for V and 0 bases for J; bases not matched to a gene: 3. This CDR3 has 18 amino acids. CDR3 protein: CSARGGTSGRGSYNEQFF. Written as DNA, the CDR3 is TGCAGTGCTAGAGGTGGGACTAGCGGGAGGGGCTCCTACAATGAGCAGTTCTTC.

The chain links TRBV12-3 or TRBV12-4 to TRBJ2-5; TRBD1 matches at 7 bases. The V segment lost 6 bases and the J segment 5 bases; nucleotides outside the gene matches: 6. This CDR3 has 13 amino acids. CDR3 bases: TGTGCCAGCAGGCTAGGGGGCTTCGAGACCCAGTACTTC. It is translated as CASRLGGFETQYF.

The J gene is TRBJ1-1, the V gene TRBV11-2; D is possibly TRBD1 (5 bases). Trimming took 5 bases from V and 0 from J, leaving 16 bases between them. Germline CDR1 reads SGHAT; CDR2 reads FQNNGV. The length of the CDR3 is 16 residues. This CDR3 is CASSLNTGTVNTEAFF. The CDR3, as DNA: TGTGCCAGCAGCCTGAATACCGGGACGGTGAACACTGAAGCTTTCTTT.